This paragraph reports one T cell receptor (beta chain). The antigen is not known. These data come from a study of T cells in localized non-small cell lung cancer. Findings of the study overall: With higher T cell density in blood came longer overall survival. The study found T cell clonality highest in uninvolved adjacent lung, above tumor. Adjacent lung tissue had a median about 52 of the top 100 clones found in the tumor. Sequencing involved a lone tumor region, leaving heterogeneity possible.

Profiled with immunoSEQ multiplex PCR; TCRdb holds only in-frame clones, not every one. In the table there are tens of thousands of clones, around 83% of which are singletons. With 6 bases removed from V and 8 bases from J, the gap between germline ends came to 20 bases. Germline V gene data show CDR1 as SNHLY and CDR2 as FYNNEI. The CDR3 has 16 residues. The sample in question was peripheral blood, obtained before any cancer treatment. This receptor was identified in a woman aged 18-49 years with stage III lung adenocarcinoma. V usage is TRBV2 and J usage is TRBJ1-6; D is perhaps TRBD1 (5 bases). CDR3 in DNA: TGTGCCAGCAGCCTCGACAGTTCGGGGTTTCATTCACCCCTCCACTTT. Its translation is CASSLDSSGFHSPLHF.